These T cell receptor beta chains were read from a single sample in a study of tumor and adjacent non-tumor tissue in lung cancer. TCRdb re-analysed the multiplex PCR reads in MiXCR, keeping a single row per CDR3 protein. The table has under 250,000 distinct CDR3 sequences, over 55% seen once; the top ten hold under 30%. The sample taken for sequencing was lung tumor tissue. All receptors come from a man aged 60 to 69 with non-small cell lung cancer. The CDR3 runs from the conserved cysteine through the conserved F or W. Each record gives: D gene, clone size, J gene, V gene, CDR3 protein, CDR3 DNA. A D gene is named only where the DNA matches it firmly. Only part of the rows carry a size: once, few, many, or a class if the clone is expanded.

d_gene: .
abundance: many
j_gene: TRBJ1-1
v_gene: TRBV5-4
CDR3aa: CASSLAVNTEAFF
CDR3nt: TGTGCCAGCAGCTTGGCCGTTAACACTGAAGCTTTCTTT

d_gene: TRBD1
abundance: .
j_gene: TRBJ1-1
v_gene: TRBV11-2
CDR3aa: CASSLGQGGGTKAFF
CDR3nt: TGTGCTAGCAGCTTAGGCCAGGGGGGAGGAACTAAAGCTTTCTTT

d_gene: .
abundance: .
j_gene: TRBJ1-5
v_gene: TRBV6-2/TRBV6-3
CDR3aa: CANSYSQTQPQHF
CDR3nt: TGTGCTAACAGTTACAGCCAGACCCAGCCCCAGCATTTT

d_gene: .
abundance: .
j_gene: TRBJ1-3
v_gene: TRBV20-1
CDR3aa: CSAVAPGQGKGNTIYF
CDR3nt: TGCAGTGCCGTTGCCCCGGGGCAGGGGAAAGGAAACACCATATATTTT

d_gene: .
abundance: .
j_gene: TRBJ1-3
v_gene: TRBV20-1
CDR3aa: CCPAPGESSGNTIYF
CDR3nt: TGCTGTCCTGCTCCAGGGGAGAGCTCTGGAAACACTATATATTTT

d_gene: TRBD2
abundance: .
j_gene: TRBJ2-4
v_gene: TRBV20-1
CDR3aa: CSPTTSVKNIQYF
CDR3nt: TGCAGTCCCACGACTAGCGTGAAAAACATTCAGTACTTC

d_gene: .
abundance: .
j_gene: TRBJ2-7
v_gene: TRBV6-6
CDR3aa: CASSPRERNCEQYF
CDR3nt: TGTGCCAGCAGCCCTAGAGAGAGAAACTGCGAGCAGTACTTC

d_gene: .
abundance: .
j_gene: TRBJ1-6
v_gene: TRBV12-3/TRBV12-4
CDR3aa: CASNPSGRYNSPLHF
CDR3nt: TGTGCCAGCAACCCTTCGGGACGGTATAATTCACCCCTCCACTTT

d_gene: .
abundance: many
j_gene: TRBJ2-1
v_gene: TRBV20-1
CDR3aa: CSATGGGPRGFF
CDR3nt: TGCAGTGCCACAGGAGGGGGCCCGCGTGGGTTCTTC

d_gene: TRBD2
abundance: .
j_gene: TRBJ2-5
v_gene: TRBV6-1
CDR3aa: CASSKFTSGKETQYF
CDR3nt: TGTGCCAGCAGTAAATTTACTAGCGGGAAAGAGACCCAATACTTC

d_gene: .
abundance: .
j_gene: TRBJ1-2
v_gene: TRBV11-2
CDR3aa: CASNLQGGRWDGYNF
CDR3nt: TGTGCCAGCAACTTGCAAGGGGGACGATGGGATGGCTACAACTTC

d_gene: .
abundance: once
j_gene: TRBJ2-3
v_gene: TRBV11-2
CDR3aa: CASSLERNYPTADTQYF
CDR3nt: TGTGCCAGCAGCTTAGAACGTAACTATCCGACGGCAGATACGCAGTATTTT

d_gene: .
abundance: .
j_gene: TRBJ2-1
v_gene: TRBV11-3
CDR3aa: CASPLRLDGNEQLF
CDR3nt: TGTGCCAGCCCCTTACGACTGGACGGGAATGAGCAGTTATTC

d_gene: TRBD2
abundance: .
j_gene: TRBJ2-1
v_gene: TRBV20-1
CDR3aa: CNARYRDYSYNEQFF
CDR3nt: TGCAATGCTAGGTATCGGGACTACTCCTACAATGAGCAGTTCTTC

d_gene: .
abundance: .
j_gene: TRBJ1-3
v_gene: TRBV11-2
CDR3aa: CASSAGTTIYF
CDR3nt: TGTGCCAGCAGCGCTGGGACCACCATATATTTT

d_gene: TRBD1
abundance: .
j_gene: TRBJ2-3
v_gene: TRBV11-2
CDR3aa: CASSPPGGQGPRTQYF
CDR3nt: TGTGCCAGCAGCCCTCCCGGGGGACAGGGCCCACGTACGCAGTATTTT

d_gene: TRBD1
abundance: many
j_gene: TRBJ1-3
v_gene: TRBV20-1
CDR3aa: CSADNRGIGNTIYF
CDR3nt: TGCAGTGCCGACAACAGGGGGATAGGAAACACCATATATTTT

d_gene: .
abundance: .
j_gene: TRBJ2-1
v_gene: TRBV20-1
CDR3aa: CSARNPTGAKNEQFF
CDR3nt: TGCAGTGCTAGAAATCCAACGGGCGCTAAGAATGAGCAATTCTTC

d_gene: .
abundance: .
j_gene: TRBJ2-3
v_gene: TRBV20-1
CDR3aa: CSTADFSDTQYF
CDR3nt: TGCAGTACCGCGGACTTCTCAGATACGCAGTATTTT

d_gene: TRBD2
abundance: .
j_gene: TRBJ2-1
v_gene: TRBV11-1
CDR3aa: CTSSGTSGGTGNEQFF
CDR3nt: TGTACCAGCAGCGGGACTAGCGGGGGGACTGGCAATGAGCAGTTCTTC

d_gene: .
abundance: many
j_gene: TRBJ2-1
v_gene: TRBV29-1
CDR3aa: CSVDGSGYNEQFF
CDR3nt: TGCAGCGTTGATGGGAGCGGGTACAATGAGCAGTTCTTC

d_gene: .
abundance: .
j_gene: TRBJ2-5
v_gene: TRBV11-2
CDR3aa: CASSPELLQETQYF
CDR3nt: TGTGCCAGCAGCCCGGAACTGCTACAAGAGACCCAATACTTC

d_gene: TRBD1
abundance: many
j_gene: TRBJ2-3
v_gene: TRBV5-4
CDR3aa: CASSWAGGDTQYF
CDR3nt: TGTGCCAGCAGCTGGGCAGGGGGAGATACGCAGTATTTT

d_gene: .
abundance: .
j_gene: TRBJ2-1
v_gene: TRBV5-4
CDR3aa: CASSFLARGFYNERFF
CDR3nt: TGTGCCAGCAGCTTTCTAGCGAGAGGGTTCTACAATGAGCGGTTCTTC